These 24 T cell receptor beta chains were all obtained from the same sample, sequenced in a study of control samples from healthy donors and cancer patients. Data came from immunoSEQ multiplex PCR; TCRdb stores just in-frame clones and leaves some out. The sample lists about 77,000 clones, 85% to 95% occurring once. Sequenced input: blood. The receptors stem from a woman aged 60 to 75 in good health.

This sequence joins TRBV15 and TRBJ2-5; D might be TRBD1 or TRBD2, each matching 6 bases. The CDR3 consists of 13 residues. V gave up 6 bases and J gave up 5 bases, with 13 bases separating them. Germline loops: CDR1 LNHNV, CDR2 YYDKDF (reference sequence). DNA of the CDR3: TGTGCCACCAGTGAGGGGGGTGGGGAGACCCAGTACTTC. Translation gives CATSEGGGETQYF. The entire variable domain, with the rest obtained from reference TRBV15 and TRBJ2-5, is as follows: DAMVIQNPRYQVTQFGKPVTLSCSQTLNHNVMYWYQQKSSQAPKLLFHYYDKDFNNEADTPDNFQSRRPNTSFCFLDIRSPGLGDTAMYLCATSEGGGETQYFGPGTRLLVL.

This sequence joins TRBV2 and TRBJ2-7; TRBD2 might be the D (5 bases). Per germline, CDR1 SNHLY and CDR2 FYNNEI. Trimming removed 4 bases from V and 3 bases from J, with 16 bases in between. The CDR3 sequence is 15 residues long. CDR3 residues: CASSVFSEWGYEQYF. CDR3 sequence (DNA): TGTGCCAGCAGTGTTTTTAGCGAGTGGGGCTACGAGCAGTACTTC.

This sequence joins TRBV19 and TRBJ2-1; 7 positions match TRBD1. This CDR3 is built from 16 residues. Germline V CDR1 and CDR2: LNHDA, SQIVND (reference sequence). The V and J ends lost 3 bases and 7 bases, in that order; junction bases with no gene match: 12. CDR3 sequence: CASSIQPWTGRNEQFF. CDR3 DNA sequence: TGTGCCAGTAGTATCCAACCCTGGACAGGCCGTAATGAGCAGTTCTTC.

This clone was recorded only once. The chain couples TRBV14 to TRBJ2-7; D assignment may be TRBD1 or TRBD2 (5 bases each). The V end lost 5 bases, the J end lost 4 bases, and 15 bases lay between the germline ends. Germline CDR1 and CDR2: SGHDN and FVKESK. CDR3 size: 14 residues. The CDR3 region has the DNA TGTGCCAGCAGCTTATTTAGGGGAGTATACGAGCAGTACTTC. Its translation is CASSLFRGVYEQYF.

The rearrangement links TRBV5-1 to TRBJ2-1, with TRBD2 identical over 9 bases. The CDR3 contains 15 residues. V shed 4 bases and J 5 bases; nucleotides not matched to a gene: 7. Germline CDR1 and CDR2: SGHRS and YFSETQ. Here the CDR3 reads CASSTTSGFNNEQFF. CDR3 sequence (DNA): TGCGCCAGCAGCACAACTAGCGGGTTCAACAATGAGCAGTTCTTC.

This chain joins TRBV6-1 and TRBJ1-5, with 9 bases that match TRBD1. V shed 1 base and J 4 bases; nucleotides not matched to a gene: 8. The CDR3 sequence is 17 residues long. The germline gives CDR1 MNHNS, CDR2 SASEGT. The CDR3 nucleotides are TGTGCCAGCAGTGAAGATCCGGGACAGGGTTGGAATCAGCCCCAGCATTTT. Translated: CASSEDPGQGWNQPQHF.

The rearrangement links TRBV18 to TRBJ2-5, with D unclear. V was cut by 0 bases and J by 4 bases, with 9 bases left in between. This CDR3 has 14 amino acids. Germline V gives CDR1 KGHSH, CDR2 LQKENI. The CDR3 DNA sequence: TGTGCCAGCTCACCACCGAGTCAGACAGAGACCCAGTACTTC. Translating it yields CASSPPSQTETQYF.

CDR3 DNA: TGTGCCAGCAGCTTAGACAGGCCGTCGCCCCAGCATTTT. Translated, it gives CASSLDRPSPQHF. This sequence joins TRBV7-8 and TRBJ1-5, with D perhaps matching TRBD1 (5 bases). CDR3 size: 13 residues. V dropped 1 base and J dropped 9 bases, with 10 bases sitting between them. Germline V gives CDR1 SGHVS, CDR2 FQNEAQ.

This rearrangement joins TRBV15 to TRBJ1-6; D unclear. V lost 6 bases to trimming and J lost 8 bases, with 11 bases between them. Germline CDR1 and CDR2: LNHNV and YYDKDF (reference sequence). This CDR3 region has 13 residues. This chain's CDR3 is CATSSTPDSPLHF. The CDR3 nucleotides are TGTGCCACCAGTTCTACACCAGATTCACCCCTCCACTTT.

The chain combines TRBV7-3 with TRBJ2-1; weak D call: TRBD2 (6 bases). Looked up from germline, CDR1 is SGHTA and CDR2 is FQGTGA. Deletions cut 5 bases from V and 0 bases from J, with 11 bases between. The CDR3 has 15 amino acids. The CDR3 DNA reads TGTGCCAGCAGCGTGGACGGGAGCTCCTACAATGAGCAGTTCTTC. Residues: CASSVDGSSYNEQFF.

The rearrangement uses TRBV5-1 and TRBJ2-1; D might be TRBD2 (5 bases). Trimming shortened V by 8 bases and J by 0 bases, and 18 bases separated the two germline ends. Germline V gives CDR1 SGHRS, CDR2 YFSETQ. CDR3 length: 16 residues. The CDR3 bases are TGCGCCAGTAGACCTGTATCCGGGGTCTCCTACAATGAGCAGTTCTTC. Its protein is CASRPVSGVSYNEQFF. The variable domain in full, with the rest retrieved from reference TRBV5-1 and TRBJ2-1, is KAGVTQTPRYLIKTRGQQVTLSCSPISGHRSVSWYQQTPGQGLQFLFEYFSETQRNKGNFPGRFSGRQFSNSRSEMNVSTLELGDSALYLCASRPVSGVSYNEQFFGPGTRLTVL.

The CDR3 loop is CASSIRPGLDSPLHF. The CDR3 DNA reads as TGTGCCAGTAGTATTCGTCCCGGCTTGGATTCACCCCTCCACTTT. This chain links TRBV19 with TRBJ1-6; D gene unclear. CDR1 and CDR2 from the germline V gene are LNHDA and SQIVND (reference sequence). This CDR3 is built from 15 residues. The ends were cut back, 3 bases at V and 8 bases at J, with 14 bases in the middle.

V usage is TRBV7-9 and J usage is TRBJ2-1; 8 nucleotides match TRBD2. Germline trimming cut 2 bases from V and 7 bases from J; bases unmatched to any gene: 4. The CDR3 covers 14 residues. Germline CDR1 SEHNR, CDR2 FQNEAQ (reference sequence). The CDR3 sequence is CASSLFGGENEQFF. The CDR3 DNA follows: TGTGCCAGCAGCTTATTCGGGGGGGAAAATGAGCAGTTCTTC.

This rearrangement joins TRBV7-9 to TRBJ1-3; a possible D gene is TRBD1 (5 bases). Germline values: CDR1 SEHNR, CDR2 FQNEAQ (reference sequence). The CDR3 runs 14 residues. V was shortened by 5 bases and J by 1 base, with 9 bases between the two germline ends. The CDR3 DNA is TGTGCCAGCAGCAACGACAGATCTGGAAACACCATATATTTT. Its protein is CASSNDRSGNTIYF. The full variable domain, completed using reference TRBV7-9 and TRBJ1-3, is DTGVSQNPRHKITKRGQNVTFRCDPISEHNRLYWYRQTLGQGPEFLTYFQNEAQLEKSRLLSDRFSAERPKGSFSTLEIQRTEQGDSAMYLCASSNDRSGNTIYFGEGSWLTVV.

J is TRBJ1-6 and V is TRBV6-1; 8 bases are a match to TRBD1. Trimming removed 0 bases from V and 8 bases from J; junction bases left unmatched: 9. Germline loops: CDR1 MNHNS, CDR2 SASEGT. The CDR3 extends over 17 amino acids. This chain's CDR3 is CASSEARGDRIDSPLHF. In nucleotides, the CDR3 is TGTGCCAGCAGTGAAGCGCGGGGGGACAGGATCGATTCACCCCTCCACTTT.

V usage is TRBV5-4 and J usage is TRBJ1-2, with 8 bases identical to TRBD1. Germline lookup yields CDR1 SGHNT and CDR2 YYREEE (reference sequence). CDR3 length equals 14 residues. J gave up 7 bases and V 3 bases, and 8 bases lay outside the gene matches. Here the CDR3 DNA reads TGTGCCAGCAGCTCGACCAGGGGGCTGGGTGGCTACACCTTC. Translation gives CASSSTRGLGGYTF.

This chain uses TRBV19 with TRBJ1-2; D unresolved. CDR3 length: 13 residues. V was pared by 6 bases and J by 0 bases, with 8 bases between. Per the germline V gene, CDR1 is LNHDA and CDR2 is SQIVND (reference sequence). CDR3 in amino acids: CASRRAANYGYTF. The CDR3 nucleotides are TGTGCCAGTAGAAGGGCAGCTAACTATGGCTACACCTTC.

The rearrangement joins TRBV11-2 to TRBJ1-1; no reliable D call. CDR3 length: 13 residues. Germline V lookup: CDR1 SGHAT, CDR2 FQNNGV. Trimming cost V 5 bases and J 0 bases, with 7 bases left between them. The CDR3 reads CASSPQMNTEAFF. The CDR3, as DNA: TGTGCCAGCAGCCCCCAGATGAACACTGAAGCTTTCTTT.

This sequence joins TRBV14 and TRBJ1-2; no definite D call. CDR3 length: 13 residues. V lost 0 bases and J 8 bases, leaving 10 bases between the germline ends. Germline-derived CDR1 and CDR2 are SGHDN and FVKESK. CDR3: CASSQDRRLGYTF. In nucleotides, the CDR3 is TGTGCCAGCAGCCAAGATAGGCGGCTCGGCTACACCTTC.

This clone was detected only a few times. The V gene is TRBV2, the J gene TRBJ2-7, with no clear D. CDR3 length: 14 residues. Trimming took off 3 bases at V and 0 bases at J, with 9 bases between the two ends. Germline V CDR1 and CDR2: SNHLY, FYNNEI. The CDR3: CASSEASSSYEQYF. The CDR3 bases are TGTGCCAGCAGTGAGGCTAGTAGCTCCTACGAGCAGTACTTC.

The chain employs TRBV19 and TRBJ1-3, with 12 bases fitting TRBD1. Germline trimming cut 4 bases from V and 5 bases from J; bases unmatched to any gene: 9. In germline, CDR1 is LNHDA, CDR2 SQIVND (reference sequence). The CDR3 is made up of 17 amino acids. In DNA, the CDR3 is TGTGCCAGTAGTACAATGATCGGGACAGGGGGCAGAAACACCATATATTTT. Amino acid sequence: CASSTMIGTGGRNTIYF.

The chain links TRBV7-2 to TRBJ2-7; 7 positions match TRBD2. The V segment lost 5 bases and the J segment 2 bases; nucleotides outside the gene matches: 9. CDR1 is SGHTA and CDR2 is FQGNSA in the germline V gene. The CDR3 runs 15 residues. Here the CDR3 DNA reads TGTGCCAGCAGCGCGCGGGAGAGGGGCACCTACGAGCAGTACTTC. This encodes CASSARERGTYEQYF.

This sequence joins TRBV19 and TRBJ2-5; no reliable D call. Trimming pared 4 bases from V and 5 bases from J, leaving 11 bases between. The CDR3 runs 13 residues. Germline V gene data show CDR1 as LNHDA and CDR2 as SQIVND (reference sequence). CDR3 amino acids: CASSSPPRETQYF. CDR3 in DNA: TGTGCCAGTAGTAGCCCCCCACGGGAGACCCAGTACTTC. Together with reference TRBV19 and TRBJ2-5, the CDR3 gives the full variable domain: DGGITQSPKYLFRKEGQNVTLSCEQNLNHDAMYWYRQDPGQGLRLIYYSQIVNDFQKGDIAEGYSVSREKKESFPLTVTSAQKNPTAFYLCASSSPPRETQYFGPGTRLLVL.

The chain couples TRBV7-9 to TRBJ1-1; a weak D match, TRBD1 (6 bases). The CDR3 runs 16 residues. V lost 4 bases and J lost 1, with 16 bases in between. Per the germline V gene, CDR1 is SEHNR and CDR2 is FQNEAQ (reference sequence). CDR3 amino acids: CASSSRGGTRNTEAFF. CDR3 in DNA: TGTGCCAGCAGCTCCCGGGGAGGGACACGGAACACTGAAGCTTTCTTT.